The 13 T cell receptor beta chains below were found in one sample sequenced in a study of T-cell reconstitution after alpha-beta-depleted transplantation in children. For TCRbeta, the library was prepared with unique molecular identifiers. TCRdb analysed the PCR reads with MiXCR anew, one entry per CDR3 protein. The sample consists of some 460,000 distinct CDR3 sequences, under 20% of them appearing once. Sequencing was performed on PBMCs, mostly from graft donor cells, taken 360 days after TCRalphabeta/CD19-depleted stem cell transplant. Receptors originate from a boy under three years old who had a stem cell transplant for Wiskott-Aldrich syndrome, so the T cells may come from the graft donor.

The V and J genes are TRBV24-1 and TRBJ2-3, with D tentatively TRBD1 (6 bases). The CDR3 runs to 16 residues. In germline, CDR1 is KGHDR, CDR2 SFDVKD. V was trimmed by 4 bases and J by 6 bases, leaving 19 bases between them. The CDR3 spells CATSEPGTLQRDTQYF. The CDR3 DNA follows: TGTGCCACCAGTGAGCCTGGGACACTGCAAAGGGATACGCAGTATTTT.

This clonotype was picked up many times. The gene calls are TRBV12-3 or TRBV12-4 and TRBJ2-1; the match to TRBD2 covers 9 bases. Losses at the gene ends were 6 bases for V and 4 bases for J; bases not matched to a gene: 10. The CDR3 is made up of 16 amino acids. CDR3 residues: CASRLGSGRIYNEQFF. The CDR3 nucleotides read TGTGCCAGCAGATTGGGGAGCGGGAGGATTTACAATGAGCAGTTCTTC.

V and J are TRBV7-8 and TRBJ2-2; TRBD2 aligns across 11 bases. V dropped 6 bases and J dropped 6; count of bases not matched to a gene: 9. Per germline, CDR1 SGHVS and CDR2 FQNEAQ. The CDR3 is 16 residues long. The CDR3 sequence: CASRPTSGAQPGELFF. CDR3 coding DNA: TGTGCCAGCAGACCGACTAGCGGGGCCCAGCCCGGGGAGCTGTTTTTT.

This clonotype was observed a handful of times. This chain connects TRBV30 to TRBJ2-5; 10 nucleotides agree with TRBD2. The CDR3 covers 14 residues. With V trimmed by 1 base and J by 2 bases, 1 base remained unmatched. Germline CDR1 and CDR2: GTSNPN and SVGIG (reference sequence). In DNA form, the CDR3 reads TGTGCCTGGAGTGGGACTAGCGGACAAGAGACCCAGTACTTC. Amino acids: CAWSGTSGQETQYF.

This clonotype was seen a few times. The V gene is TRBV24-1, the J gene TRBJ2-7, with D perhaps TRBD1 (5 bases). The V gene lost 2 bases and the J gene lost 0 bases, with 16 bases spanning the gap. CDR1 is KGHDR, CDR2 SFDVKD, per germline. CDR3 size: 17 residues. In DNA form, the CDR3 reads TGTGCCACCAGTGATTCTACCACAAGGGGAAGCTCCTACGAGCAGTACTTC. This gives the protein CATSDSTTRGSSYEQYF.

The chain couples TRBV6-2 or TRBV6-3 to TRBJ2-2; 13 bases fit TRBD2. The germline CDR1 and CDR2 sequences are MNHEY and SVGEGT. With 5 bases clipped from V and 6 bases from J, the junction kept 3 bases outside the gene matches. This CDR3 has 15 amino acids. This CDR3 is CASSNGLAGAGELFF. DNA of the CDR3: TGTGCCAGCAGTAATGGACTAGCGGGAGCCGGGGAGCTGTTTTTT.

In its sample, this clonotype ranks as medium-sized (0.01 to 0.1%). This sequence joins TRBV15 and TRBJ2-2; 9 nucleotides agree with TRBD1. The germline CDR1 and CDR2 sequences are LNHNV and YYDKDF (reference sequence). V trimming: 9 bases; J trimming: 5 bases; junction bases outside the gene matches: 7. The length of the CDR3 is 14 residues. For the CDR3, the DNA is TGTGCCACAAAAACAGGGGGCGAAACCGGGGAGCTGTTTTTT. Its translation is CATKTGGETGELFF.

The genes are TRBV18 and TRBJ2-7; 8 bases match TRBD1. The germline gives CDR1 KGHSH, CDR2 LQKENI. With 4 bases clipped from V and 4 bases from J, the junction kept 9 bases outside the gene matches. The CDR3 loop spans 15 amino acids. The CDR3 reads CASSLSGTGRYEQYF. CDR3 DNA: TGTGCCAGCTCACTTTCCGGGACAGGTAGATACGAGCAGTACTTC.

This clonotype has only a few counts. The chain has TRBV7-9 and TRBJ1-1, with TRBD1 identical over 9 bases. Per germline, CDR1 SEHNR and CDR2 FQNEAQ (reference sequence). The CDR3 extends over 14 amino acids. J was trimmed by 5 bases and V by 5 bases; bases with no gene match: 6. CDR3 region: CASSAQGAWTEAFF. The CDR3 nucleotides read TGTGCCAGCAGCGCACAGGGGGCATGGACTGAAGCTTTCTTT.

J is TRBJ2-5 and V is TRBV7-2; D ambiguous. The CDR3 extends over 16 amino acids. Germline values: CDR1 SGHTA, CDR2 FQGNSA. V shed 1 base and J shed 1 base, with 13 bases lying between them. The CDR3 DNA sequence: TGTGCCAGCAGCTTAGTACGGCACCCGATCCAAGAGACCCAGTACTTC. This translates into CASSLVRHPIQETQYF. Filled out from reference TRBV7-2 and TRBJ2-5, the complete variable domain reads GAGVSQSPSNKVTEKGKDVELRCDPISGHTALYWYRQSLGQGLEFLIYFQGNSAPDKSGLPSDRFSAERTGGSVSTLTIQRTQQEDSAVYLCASSLVRHPIQETQYFGPGTRLLVL.

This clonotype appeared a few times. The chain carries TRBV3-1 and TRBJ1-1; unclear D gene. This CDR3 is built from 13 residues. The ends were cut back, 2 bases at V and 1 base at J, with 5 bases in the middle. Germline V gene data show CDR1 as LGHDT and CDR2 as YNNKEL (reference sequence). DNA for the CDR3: TGTGCCAGCAGCCAACACACGAACACTGAAGCTTTCTTT. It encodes CASSQHTNTEAFF.

The CDR3 coding sequence is TGTGCCATCAGGAAGGTTGGTGTCTACGAGCAGTACTTC. Its protein product is CAIRKVGVYEQYF. V gene TRBV10-3 combines with J gene TRBJ2-7; D remains ambiguous. V lost 6 bases and J 3 bases, leaving 12 bases between the germline ends. Germline CDR1 reads ENHRY; CDR2 reads SYGVKD. CDR3 length: 13 amino acids.

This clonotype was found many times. CDR3 coding DNA: TGCGCCAGCAGCCAAGCTCGGATTCGGGAGACCCAGTACTTC. It encodes CASSQARIRETQYF. The genes are TRBV4-1 and TRBJ2-5; D gene uncertain. Looked up from germline, CDR1 is MGHRA and CDR2 is YSYEKL. V gave up 1 base and J gave up 5 bases, with 11 bases separating them. This CDR3 contains 14 residues.